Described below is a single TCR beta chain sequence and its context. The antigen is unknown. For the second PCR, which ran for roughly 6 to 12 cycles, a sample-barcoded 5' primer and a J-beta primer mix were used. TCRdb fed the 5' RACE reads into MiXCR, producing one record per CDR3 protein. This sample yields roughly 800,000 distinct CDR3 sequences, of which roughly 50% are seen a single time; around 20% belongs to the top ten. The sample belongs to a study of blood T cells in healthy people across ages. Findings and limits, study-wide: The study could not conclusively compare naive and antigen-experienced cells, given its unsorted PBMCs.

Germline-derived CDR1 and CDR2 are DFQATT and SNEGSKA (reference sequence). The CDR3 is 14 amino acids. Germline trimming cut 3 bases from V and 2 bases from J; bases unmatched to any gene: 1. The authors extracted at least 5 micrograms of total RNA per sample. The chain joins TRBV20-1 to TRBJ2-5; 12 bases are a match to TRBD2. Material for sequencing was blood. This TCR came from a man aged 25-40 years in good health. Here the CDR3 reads CSASGLAGQETQYF. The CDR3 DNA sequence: TGCAGTGCTAGCGGACTAGCGGGACAAGAGACCCAGTACTTC.